Sequencing of this T cell receptor (beta chain) was carried out in a study of naive and memory T cell subsets. Whole-study findings and limits: Over 85% of naive TCR sequences appeared only once, unlike memory subsets. A few larger clonotypes appeared in naive repertoires, especially CD8, possibly memory cells re-expressing CD45RA. Diversity fell and Gini index rose from naive through CM, EM, EMRA.

For this clonotype: Antigen unknown.

Two oligonucleotides, mixed equimolar, formed the beta constant-region primer covering TRBC1 and TRBC2. Ligated cDNA was amplified by four rounds of PCR with nested alpha and beta constant-region primers and SP2. A 12-nucleotide UMI and the SP2 primer were added to the cDNA 3' end by oligonucleotide ligation. One entry per CDR3 protein, called by TCRdb with MiXCR from the UMI-ligation and nested PCR reads. This sample yields around 160,000 distinct CDR3 sequences, of which roughly 20% are seen a single time; about 0.11% belongs to the top ten. CDR3 size: 15 residues. CDR1 is MDHEN, CDR2 SYDVKM, per germline. V gave up 0 bases and J gave up 9 bases, with 15 bases separating them.

The specimen sequenced was naive CD4+ T cells from blood. This chain connects TRBV28 to TRBJ2-1, with D possibly being TRBD2 (6 bases). The clonotype comes from a human donor in good health. DNA for the CDR3: TGTGCCAGCAGTTTATGGACTACCAGGAGGGTTGAGCAGTTCTTC. As protein: CASSLWTTRRVEQFF.